One and the same sample provided the 23 T cell receptor beta chains below, sequenced in a study of blood T cell repertoires in COVID-19. The method was immunoSEQ multiplex PCR; TCRdb's version includes in-frame clones alone and lacks a portion of them. This table holds about 190,000 clones, roughly four fifths found once. Material for sequencing was peripheral blood. Source of these receptors: a woman between 45 and 60 years old with acute or convalescent COVID-19.

The V and J genes are TRBV6-6 and TRBJ1-5; D ambiguous. Germline V gene lookup returns CDR1 MNHNY and CDR2 SVGAGI (reference sequence). The CDR3 covers 13 residues. V was clipped by 6 bases and J by 7 bases, with 13 bases between them. The DNA for the CDR3 is TGTGCCAGCAGCCCGACTCTGGCCCAGCCCCAGCATTTT. Translation: CASSPTLAQPQHF.

V is TRBV6-5 and J is TRBJ2-7; tentatively, D is TRBD1 (5 bases). The V end lost 5 bases, the J end lost 5 bases, and 16 bases lay between the germline ends. Germline CDR1 MNHEY, CDR2 SVGAGI. The CDR3 covers 14 residues. The DNA of the CDR3 is TGTGCCAGCAGTCTGACAGACAGAATCGACGAGCAGTACTTC. Translating gives CASSLTDRIDEQYF.

The rearrangement joins TRBV11-2 to TRBJ1-6; TRBD1 might be the D (6 bases). CDR3 length equals 14 residues. Germline loops: CDR1 SGHAT, CDR2 FQNNGV. Trimming pared 5 bases from V and 15 bases from J, leaving 20 bases between. The CDR3: CASSHGDTRSNLHF. In DNA form, the CDR3 reads TGTGCCAGCAGCCACGGGGACACACGGAGTAACCTCCACTTT. The full variable domain, rest sourced from reference TRBV11-2 and TRBJ1-6, is EAGVAQSPRYKIIEKRQSVAFWCNPISGHATLYWYQQILGQGPKLLIQFQNNGVVDDSQLPKDRFSAERLKGVDSTLKIQPAKLEDSAVYLCASSHGDTRSNLHFGNGTRLTVT.

This chain joins TRBV19 and TRBJ2-5, with 7 bases that match TRBD2. The CDR3 loop spans 13 amino acids. The germline V gene encodes CDR1 LNHDA and CDR2 SQIVND (reference sequence). The ends lost 5 bases at V and 7 bases at J; junction bases unmatched: 7. The CDR3 coding sequence is TGTGCCAGTAGTGCCACTGGCGGGGGGACCCAGTACTTC. It is translated as CASSATGGGTQYF.

The chain is built from TRBV5-8 and TRBJ2-4; D unresolved. The CDR3 is made up of 15 amino acids. Per germline, CDR1 SGHTS and CDR2 YDEGEE. V shed 0 bases and J shed 0 bases, with 7 bases lying between them. The CDR3 DNA reads as TGTGCCAGCAGCTTGGACAGTCTAGCCAAAAACATTCAGTACTTC. This encodes CASSLDSLAKNIQYF.

Only a few counts were recorded for this clone. The gene calls are TRBV19 and TRBJ1-1; D perhaps matches TRBD1 (5 bases). The germline V gene encodes CDR1 LNHDA and CDR2 SQIVND (reference sequence). This CDR3 comprises 16 residues. V was trimmed by 3 bases and J by 0 bases, leaving 14 bases between them. The CDR3 spells CASSMYPTGMNTEAFF. The CDR3 DNA is TGTGCCAGTAGTATGTACCCTACAGGCATGAACACTGAAGCTTTCTTT.

This clone was recorded only once. This chain connects TRBV6-2 or TRBV6-3 to TRBJ2-1; D is perhaps TRBD2 (5 bases). V was cut by 4 bases and J by 2 bases, with 12 bases left in between. Germline CDR1 is MNHEY and CDR2 is SVGEGT. The CDR3 runs 15 residues. The CDR3 loop is CASSSRYGTYNEQFF. In DNA form, the CDR3 reads TGTGCCAGCAGTTCTAGATACGGGACCTACAATGAGCAGTTCTTC.

V gene TRBV14 combines with J gene TRBJ1-2; D gene unclear. The ends were cut back, 3 bases at V and 4 bases at J, with 6 bases in the middle. Looked up from germline, CDR1 is SGHDN and CDR2 is FVKESK. The CDR3 is 12 amino acids. The CDR3 nucleotides read TGTGCCAGCAGCCAGTGGGCCTATGGCTACACCTTC. Amino acid sequence: CASSQWAYGYTF.

In its sample, this clone was seen once. The genes are TRBV20-1 and TRBJ2-7, with D possibly matching TRBD1 (6 bases). The V end lost 3 bases, the J end lost 4 bases, and 19 bases lay between the germline ends. CDR1 DFQATT and CDR2 SNEGSKA come from the germline V gene (reference sequence). The CDR3 contains 15 residues. CDR3: CSASRVRGTAYEQYF. DNA for the CDR3: TGCAGTGCTAGTAGGGTGAGGGGGACCGCGTACGAGCAGTACTTC.

This clone occurred a few times. CDR3 DNA: TGCGCCAGCAGCATGGACAGTAATCCGCCCCTCCACTTT. This encodes CASSMDSNPPLHF. The rearrangement joins TRBV5-1 to TRBJ1-6, with D maybe TRBD1 (6 bases). This CDR3 comprises 13 residues. Germline V lookup: CDR1 SGHRS, CDR2 YFSETQ. Between the trimmed V and J ends, which lost 4 bases and 13 bases, there was a span of 15 bases.

The CDR3 DNA is TGTGCCACCAGTGTCTTAGGACAGGGCAGAACCGGGGAGCTGTTTTTT. Translating gives CATSVLGQGRTGELFF. The V call is TRBV24-1, the J call TRBJ2-2; 8 bases are a match to TRBD1. Trimming took 5 bases from V and 5 from J; bases not matched to a gene: 9. The CDR3 has 16 residues. Germline V gives CDR1 KGHDR, CDR2 SFDVKD.

The J gene is TRBJ2-6, the V gene TRBV24-1; D perhaps matches TRBD2 (5 bases). V lost 1 base and J 1 base, leaving 13 bases between the germline ends. Germline V gene lookup returns CDR1 KGHDR and CDR2 SFDVKD. This CDR3 is 18 amino acids long. The CDR3 DNA reads TGTGCCACCAGTGATTTACGAGGGTCGGGGTCTGGGGCCAACGTCCTGACTTTC. This codes for CATSDLRGSGSGANVLTF.

The chain has TRBV7-2 and TRBJ1-1; the D is unclear. Deletions cut 1 base from V and 4 bases from J, with 10 bases between. The germline V gene encodes CDR1 SGHTA and CDR2 FQGNSA. The CDR3 runs 14 residues. Here the CDR3 reads CASSLVSGGTEAFF. Written as DNA, the CDR3 is TGTGCCAGCAGCTTAGTCTCTGGAGGCACTGAAGCTTTCTTT.

The rearrangement joins TRBV30 to TRBJ2-7; 9 bases align to TRBD2. J was trimmed by 3 bases and V by 3 bases; bases with no gene match: 6. Germline V gene sequence: CDR1 GTSNPN, CDR2 SVGIG (reference sequence). This CDR3 has 14 amino acids. This CDR3 is CAWSKRGGGYEQYF. CDR3 sequence (DNA): TGTGCCTGGAGCAAACGCGGGGGGGGCTACGAGCAGTACTTC. Full variable domain (outside the CDR3, taken from reference TRBV30 and TRBJ2-7): SQTIHQWPATLVQPVGSPLSLECTVEGTSNPNLYWYRQAAGRGLQLLFYSVGIGQISSEVPQNLSASRPQDRQFILSSKKLLLSDSGFYLCAWSKRGGGYEQYFGPGTRLTVT.

The genes are TRBV28 and TRBJ2-1; D may be TRBD2 (6 bases). V was trimmed by 5 bases and J by 6 bases, leaving 17 bases between them. The CDR3 totals 15 residues. Per the germline V gene, CDR1 is MDHEN and CDR2 is SYDVKM. Written as DNA, the CDR3 is TGTGCCAGCAGTCGCCGGGATCGGGGGTTCAATGAGCAGTTCTTC. Amino acid sequence: CASSRRDRGFNEQFF.

The chain is built from TRBV6-6 and TRBJ1-1; D may be TRBD1 (5 bases). V was shortened by 6 bases and J by 1 base, with 18 bases between the two germline ends. CDR3 length: 16 amino acids. Germline V lookup: CDR1 MNHNY, CDR2 SVGAGI (reference sequence). The chain's CDR3 is CASREIGHASNTEAFF. In nucleotides, the CDR3 is TGTGCCAGCAGAGAGATCGGACACGCCTCGAACACTGAAGCTTTCTTT.

This clone has more than one count but fewer than ten. The J gene is TRBJ1-5, the V gene TRBV14; no definite D call. Trimming pared 1 base from V and 11 bases from J, leaving 12 bases between. The CDR3 contains 13 residues. Looked up from germline, CDR1 is SGHDN and CDR2 is FVKESK. The CDR3 sequence: CASSQGLGRSQHF. In DNA, the CDR3 is TGTGCCAGCAGCCAAGGACTAGGACGGTCCCAGCATTTT.

This clone was observed a single time. The rearrangement links TRBV27 to TRBJ1-5; 9 bases align to TRBD1. V shed 5 bases and J 5 bases; nucleotides not matched to a gene: 13. The germline V gene encodes CDR1 MNHEY and CDR2 SMNVEV (reference sequence). This CDR3 has 17 residues. CDR3 amino acids: CASSRLSGTGLDQPQHF. The CDR3 nucleotides are TGTGCCAGCAGTCGACTATCCGGGACAGGGCTGGATCAGCCCCAGCATTTT.

The chain carries TRBV28 and TRBJ2-4, with D possibly matching TRBD2 (7 bases). This CDR3 region has 16 residues. The V end lost 5 bases, the J end lost 2 bases, and 16 bases lay between the germline ends. In germline, CDR1 is MDHEN, CDR2 SYDVKM. CDR3 nucleotides: TGTGCCAGCAGTACGGGGGGCGTTTGGCCCAAAAACATTCAGTACTTC. It yields the protein CASSTGGVWPKNIQYF.

This rearrangement joins TRBV20-1 to TRBJ2-3; D uncertain. The CDR3 spans 13 residues. Germline lookup yields CDR1 DFQATT and CDR2 SNEGSKA (reference sequence). Trimming took off 3 bases at V and 6 bases at J, with 13 bases between the two ends. The CDR3 nucleotides read TGCAGTGCTAGTCCCAGGCTGGGTGATACGCAGTATTTT. Its translation: CSASPRLGDTQYF.

The gene calls are TRBV19 and TRBJ1-1, with 9 bases lining up with TRBD1. Germline CDR1 LNHDA, CDR2 SQIVND (reference sequence). The V gene end was trimmed by 4 bases and the J gene end by 1 base; junction bases not matched to a gene: 13. The CDR3 contains 18 residues. The CDR3 region has the DNA TGTGCCAGTAGTAAGACCGGGACAGGGAGTCGGGGGAACACTGAAGCTTTCTTT. This gives the protein CASSKTGTGSRGNTEAFF.

This clone has just one count. The chain couples TRBV4-3 to TRBJ2-7, with D possibly TRBD1 on 6 matching bases. V was clipped by 0 bases and J by 2 bases, with 11 bases between them. This CDR3 is 15 amino acids long. Per the germline V gene, CDR1 is LGHNA and CDR2 is YSLEER. The CDR3 DNA sequence: TGCGCCAGCAGCCAAGAGTTCAACAGGGCCTACGAGCAGTACTTC. Translation gives CASSQEFNRAYEQYF.

The gene calls are TRBV6-5 and TRBJ2-1; D is unresolved. This CDR3 is 13 amino acids long. Looked up from germline, CDR1 is MNHEY and CDR2 is SVGAGI. V was shortened by 0 bases and J by 10 bases, with 10 bases between the two germline ends. As DNA, the CDR3 is TGTGCCAGCAGTTACTCCTCGCGCAGGGAGCAGTTCTTC. It encodes CASSYSSRREQFF.